These 20 T cell receptor beta chains share one sample of origin, sequenced in a study of radiation and T cells in renal cell carcinoma (dated by TCRdb to 2020 to 2021). Receptors were amplified or captured by the immunoSEQ multiplex PCR assay. Held by TCRdb, this immuneACCESS table contains in-frame sequences only and omits some clones. Under half of the omission traces to an unresolved V gene where checked; the cause of the rest is unknown. The sample yields over 90,000 clones; 80% to 90% were counted once. The top ten clonotypes cover around 7.7% of the sample. The meaning of the sample's time point label: blood 4 weeks post-SBRT, at nephrectomy. The treatment or condition label corresponds to: 15 Gy SBRT to primary tumor, nephrectomy 4 weeks later. Material: blood, obtained from a patient whose treatment included radiotherapy and nephrectomy. Receptors were obtained from a man aged 60 to 75 with renal cell carcinoma.

The chain uses TRBV9 and TRBJ2-7; 8 bases are shared with TRBD2. The V and J ends lost 0 bases and 4 bases, in that order; junction bases with no gene match: 6. CDR1 and CDR2 from the germline V gene are SGDLS and YYNGEE. The CDR3 has 15 residues. The DNA of the CDR3 is TGTGCCAGCAGCGTAGAGGGTGCGGGAGGTTACGAGCAGTACTTC. The encoded protein is CASSVEGAGGYEQYF.

This chain uses TRBV7-3 with TRBJ2-1; no clear D gene. The CDR3 extends over 12 amino acids. V lost 1 base, J lost 9 bases, and 7 bases lay in between. Germline-derived CDR1 and CDR2 are SGHTA and FQGTGA. For the CDR3, the DNA is TGTGCCAGCAGCTTAAATTTAGGTGAGCAGTTCTTC. Amino acids: CASSLNLGEQFF.

The J gene is TRBJ2-7, the V gene TRBV6-6; 12 positions agree with TRBD2. Germline V gives CDR1 MNHNY, CDR2 SVGAGI (reference sequence). CDR3 size: 15 residues. V lost 6 bases, J lost 0 bases, and 3 bases stayed unmatched. The CDR3 DNA follows: TGTGCCAGCAGCAGGACTAGCGGGATCTCCTACGAGCAGTACTTC. This encodes CASSRTSGISYEQYF.

The chain joins TRBV7-9 to TRBJ2-7; D possibly matches TRBD1 or TRBD2 (5 bases each). Germline V gene sequence: CDR1 SEHNR, CDR2 FQNEAQ (reference sequence). Trimming pared 1 base from V and 5 bases from J, leaving 15 bases between. The CDR3 spans 15 residues. The CDR3 sequence is CASSLEVRGPHEQYF. The CDR3 DNA is TGTGCCAGCAGCTTAGAGGTGAGGGGTCCCCACGAGCAGTACTTC.

This clone was observed a few times. J is TRBJ1-5 and V is TRBV19; D is perhaps TRBD1 (6 bases). This CDR3 spans 16 amino acids. Germline V gives CDR1 LNHDA, CDR2 SQIVND (reference sequence). With 3 bases removed from V and 1 base from J, the gap between germline ends came to 13 bases. CDR3 residues: CASSIRDISSNQPQHF. The CDR3 DNA is TGTGCCAGTAGTATCCGGGACATCTCCAGCAATCAGCCCCAGCATTTT.

Written as DNA, the CDR3 is TGTGCCAGCAGTTACGGTATCGAGCAGTACTTC. Its protein is CASSYGIEQYF. The chain links TRBV6-5 to TRBJ2-7; D gene uncertain. The germline V and J ends were trimmed by 2 bases and 6 bases, with 5 bases remaining between them. CDR3 length: 11 residues. Germline-derived CDR1 and CDR2 are MNHEY and SVGAGI.

The V and J genes are TRBV21-1 and TRBJ2-2. TRBV21-1 corresponds to a pseudogene. The length of the CDR3 is 17 residues. The CDR3 coding sequence is TGTGCCAGCAGCCCTGAGGACCGTCCCGTCCACACCGGGGAGCTGTTTTTT. Encoded protein: CASSPEDRPVHTGELFF.

The V call is TRBV7-8, the J call TRBJ2-1; no firm D call. The CDR3 has 10 residues. Germline lookup yields CDR1 SGHVS and CDR2 FQNEAQ. V dropped 7 bases and J dropped 10 bases, with 8 bases sitting between them. CDR3 nucleotide sequence: TGTGCCAGCACAAAGGAGGAGCAGTTCTTC. The encoded protein is CASTKEEQFF.

This chain connects TRBV2 to TRBJ1-5; TRBD1 aligns across 8 bases. V was pared by 3 bases and J by 7 bases, with 2 bases of the junction left unmatched. CDR3 size: 13 residues. The germline gives CDR1 SNHLY, CDR2 FYNNEI. The CDR3 protein is CASSEDRDQPQHF. CDR3 bases: TGTGCCAGCAGTGAGGACAGGGACCAGCCCCAGCATTTT.

The gene calls are TRBV18 and TRBJ2-7; D remains ambiguous. Between the trimmed V and J ends, which lost 2 bases and 1 base, there was a span of 12 bases. This CDR3 is built from 15 residues. Germline CDR1 KGHSH, CDR2 LQKENI. CDR3 bases: TGTGCCAGCTCACCAAACGTCTTGGGGTCCTACGAGCAGTACTTC. Its translation is CASSPNVLGSYEQYF.

The V call is TRBV5-5, the J call TRBJ1-2; the match to TRBD1 covers 11 bases. There are 14 residues in the CDR3. Trimming took 1 base from V and 7 from J; bases not matched to a gene: 3. CDR1 SGHKS and CDR2 YYEKEE come from the germline V gene (reference sequence). CDR3 region: CASSLRDRGAGYTF. The CDR3 nucleotides are TGTGCCAGCAGCTTGCGGGACAGGGGGGCTGGCTACACCTTC.

The J gene is TRBJ2-7, the V gene TRBV27; the D gene is possibly TRBD2 (6 bases). Trimming took 6 bases from V and 4 from J, leaving 16 bases between them. This CDR3 has 14 amino acids. Germline values: CDR1 MNHEY, CDR2 SMNVEV (reference sequence). The CDR3 loop reads CASSRDWPVYEQYF. In nucleotides, the CDR3 is TGTGCCAGCAGCCGGGACTGGCCCGTGTACGAGCAGTACTTC.

The chain carries TRBV4-2 and TRBJ2-5, with TRBD2 as a possible D gene (5 bases). CDR3 size: 16 residues. Germline V gene lookup returns CDR1 LGHNA and CDR2 YNFKEQ. V was clipped by 2 bases and J by 1 base, with 14 bases between them. CDR3 amino acids: CASSQNPGRGQETQYF. The CDR3 DNA follows: TGTGCCAGCAGCCAAAACCCAGGACGGGGCCAAGAGACCCAGTACTTC.

The rearrangement joins TRBV28 to TRBJ1-1; TRBD1 is a possible D gene (5 bases). Per germline, CDR1 MDHEN and CDR2 SYDVKM. The CDR3 has 11 residues. For the CDR3, the DNA is TGTGCAGCCAGGGAGAACACTGAAGCTTTCTTT. Amino acids: CAARENTEAFF.

V is TRBV9 and J is TRBJ2-1; 15 bases match TRBD2. After removal of 3 bases from V and 3 bases from J, the junction contained 7 bases not matched to a gene. The CDR3 totals 18 residues. Per germline, CDR1 SGDLS and CDR2 YYNGEE. The CDR3 DNA follows: TGTGCCAGCAGCGCCCGGACTAGCGGGAGGGGTTTCTACAATGAGCAGTTCTTC. It is translated as CASSARTSGRGFYNEQFF.

This clone appeared a single time. The chain joins TRBV4-3 to TRBJ2-7; 8 bases align to TRBD2. V gave up 1 base and J gave up 4 bases; unmatched junction bases: 12. This CDR3 contains 17 residues. Germline CDR1 and CDR2: LGHNA and YSLEER. The CDR3 sequence: CASSQGINNKREYEQYF. For the CDR3, the DNA is TGCGCCAGCAGCCAAGGGATTAACAACAAGCGGGAGTACGAGCAGTACTTC.

This clone was seen only a few times. V is TRBV4-1 and J is TRBJ2-1; 8 nucleotides agree with TRBD2. After removal of 0 bases from V and 6 bases from J, the junction contained 4 bases not matched to a gene. CDR1 and CDR2 (germline): MGHRA, YSYEKL. The CDR3 loop spans 15 amino acids. CDR3 loop: CASSQESSGSNEQFF. Written as DNA, the CDR3 is TGCGCCAGCAGCCAAGAAAGCAGCGGGAGCAATGAGCAGTTCTTC.

Worth noting for this clone: At the DNA level, this CDR3 is encoded by other sequences in the same sample as well. The genes are TRBV5-1 and TRBJ2-7; D could derive from TRBD1 or TRBD2 (5 bases each). The CDR3 runs 13 residues. V lost 3 bases and J lost 3, with 10 bases in between. Germline assignment: CDR1 SGHRS and CDR2 YFSETQ. The CDR3 DNA reads TGCGCCAGCAGCTCGGGACCTGGCTACGAGCAGTACTTC. Amino acid sequence: CASSSGPGYEQYF.

This clone was recorded once. The CDR3 nucleotides read TGTGCCAGCAGTTACAGCCAGGCTGGAAACACCATATATTTT. Protein product: CASSYSQAGNTIYF. This sequence joins TRBV6-5 and TRBJ1-3; D is unclear. V lost 2 bases, J lost 2 bases, and 7 bases lay in between. Germline CDR1 reads MNHEY; CDR2 reads SVGAGI. CDR3 length: 14 amino acids.

The gene calls are TRBV7-9 and TRBJ2-7; 7 positions agree with TRBD1. The V segment lost 0 bases and the J segment 4 bases; nucleotides outside the gene matches: 6. The germline V gene encodes CDR1 SEHNR and CDR2 FQNEAQ (reference sequence). CDR3 length: 15 amino acids. CDR3 in DNA: TGTGCCAGCAGCTTAGCTAGGACAGGAACTTACGAGCAGTACTTC. Translation gives CASSLARTGTYEQYF.